This entry lists 6 T cell receptor beta chains sequenced from one sample in a study of human T cells and chemical hapten exposure. Stated time point: patch test 3, about 24 weeks after DPC sensitization. As to treatment: therapeutic diphenylcyclopropenone sensitization with weekly scalp DPC. TCRdb passed the RACE reads through MiXCR, listing each CDR3 protein once. The sample consists of around 110,000 distinct CDR3 sequences, around 11% of them appearing once. Sample: whole blood, taken in connection with sensitization to the hapten diphenylcyclopropenone (DPC). These receptors all come from a woman in her fifties or sixties with alopecia areata. Some clones in this sample may be carry-over from other donors' samples.

The sample holds many counts of this clonotype. The V and J genes are TRBV5-6 and TRBJ2-7; possibly TRBD1 for D (6 bases). The V gene lost 3 bases and the J gene lost 4 bases, with 11 bases spanning the gap. There are 13 residues in the CDR3. CDR1 and CDR2 from the germline V gene are SGHDT and YYEEEE. The CDR3 DNA reads TGTGCCAGCAGCTCCGGGACACTTTACGAGCAGTACTTC. Translating it yields CASSSGTLYEQYF.

Only one count was recorded for this clonotype. V gene TRBV28 combines with J gene TRBJ2-5, with D perhaps TRBD2 (5 bases). CDR3 size: 14 residues. CDR1 and CDR2 from the germline V gene are MDHEN and SYDVKM. V dropped 2 bases and J dropped 2 bases, with 9 bases sitting between them. The CDR3 sequence is CASSLIARQETQYF. Written as DNA, the CDR3 is TGTGCCAGCAGTTTAATAGCGAGGCAAGAGACCCAGTACTTC.

This sequence joins TRBV7-8 and TRBJ2-3, with 9 nucleotides matching TRBD2. This CDR3 region has 21 residues. The germline V gene encodes CDR1 SGHVS and CDR2 FQNEAQ. The ends lost 5 bases at V and 2 bases at J; junction bases unmatched: 23. The CDR3 loop reads CASSPRRTLSGGSPLTDTQYF. For the CDR3, the DNA is TGTGCCAGCAGCCCCCGTAGGACCCTGAGCGGGGGGTCCCCCCTCACAGATACGCAGTATTTT.

This clonotype was seen only a few times. The V gene is TRBV7-2, the J gene TRBJ1-1; the D is unclear. Deletions cut 5 bases from V and 1 base from J, with 8 bases between. The CDR3 runs 13 residues. Germline CDR1 is SGHTA and CDR2 is FQGNSA. The CDR3 nucleotides read TGTGCCAGCAGCGGTCATAGGAACACTGAAGCTTTCTTT. It is translated as CASSGHRNTEAFF.

This clonotype was found many times. The chain carries TRBV5-1 and TRBJ1-5, with 8 bases identical to TRBD1. Looked up from germline, CDR1 is SGHRS and CDR2 is YFSETQ. This CDR3 is 16 amino acids long. After removal of 0 bases from V and 3 bases from J, the junction contained 5 bases not matched to a gene. The CDR3 DNA reads TGCGCCAGCAGCTTGGGGACAGGGTCACTCAATCAGCCCCAGCATTTT. Amino acid sequence: CASSLGTGSLNQPQHF.

The chain is built from TRBV2 and TRBJ1-3, with a tentative D call TRBD1 (5 bases). The CDR3 is made up of 17 amino acids. V dropped 7 bases and J dropped 0 bases, with 19 bases sitting between them. Germline-derived CDR1 and CDR2 are SNHLY and FYNNEI. The CDR3: CASIKGEGFLSGNTIYF. The CDR3 DNA reads as TGTGCCAGCATTAAAGGGGAAGGGTTTCTCTCTGGAAACACCATATATTTT.